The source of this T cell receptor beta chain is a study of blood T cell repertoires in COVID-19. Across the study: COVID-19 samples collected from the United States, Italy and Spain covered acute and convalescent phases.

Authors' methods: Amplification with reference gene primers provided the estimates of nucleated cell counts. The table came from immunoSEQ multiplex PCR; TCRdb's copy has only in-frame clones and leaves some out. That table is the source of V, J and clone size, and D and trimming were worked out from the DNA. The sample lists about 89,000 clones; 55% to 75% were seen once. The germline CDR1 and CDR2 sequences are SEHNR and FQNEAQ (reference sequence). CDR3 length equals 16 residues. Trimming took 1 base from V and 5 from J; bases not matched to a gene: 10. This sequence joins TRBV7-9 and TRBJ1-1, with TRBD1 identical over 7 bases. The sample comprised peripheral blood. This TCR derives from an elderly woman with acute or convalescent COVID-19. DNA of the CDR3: TGTGCCAGCAGCTTAGGCACCGGGACAGTGGGAACTGAAGCTTTCTTT. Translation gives CASSLGTGTVGTEAFF.